These 10 T cell receptor beta chains originate from one sample sequenced in a study of blood T cell repertoires in COVID-19. Sequencing used immunoSEQ multiplex PCR; TCRdb keeps in-frame clones, though not all of them. The repertoire holds 130,000 to 150,000 clones, with roughly 82% as singletons. The specimen was peripheral blood. These receptors all stem from a man in his sixties with active or convalescent COVID-19.

This chain joins TRBV5-1 and TRBJ1-1, with 7 bases lining up with TRBD1. Germline CDR1 SGHRS, CDR2 YFSETQ. The CDR3 length is 15 residues. With 1 base clipped from V and 1 base from J, the junction kept 4 bases outside the gene matches. The DNA of the CDR3 is TGCGCCAGCAGCTTGAATGGGGACAGGAACACTGAAGCTTTCTTT. Encoded protein: CASSLNGDRNTEAFF.

This clone was detected only once. The V call is TRBV18, the J call TRBJ2-3; 8 positions match TRBD2. The CDR3 extends over 15 amino acids. With 1 base clipped from V and 4 bases from J, the junction kept 4 bases outside the gene matches. Germline V gene lookup returns CDR1 KGHSH and CDR2 LQKENI. CDR3 residues: CASSPQAGEADTQYF. As DNA, the CDR3 is TGTGCCAGCTCACCACAAGCGGGAGAGGCAGATACGCAGTATTTT. Drawing the rest from reference TRBV18 and TRBJ2-3, the complete variable domain is NAGVMQNPRHLVRRRGQEARLRCSPMKGHSHVYWYRQLPEEGLKFMVYLQKENIIDESGMPKERFSAEFPKEGPSILRIQQVVRGDSAAYFCASSPQAGEADTQYFGPGTRLTVL.

This chain joins TRBV20-1 and TRBJ1-1; D is undetermined. V gave up 3 bases and J gave up 1 base, with 9 bases separating them. The CDR3 runs 13 residues. The germline V gene has CDR1 DFQATT and CDR2 SNEGSKA (reference sequence). CDR3 in DNA: TGCAGTGCTAGTCCGCGGAGGAACACTGAAGCTTTCTTT. Its protein is CSASPRRNTEAFF.

The chain is built from TRBV19 and TRBJ1-2; 7 nucleotides agree with TRBD1. CDR1 LNHDA and CDR2 SQIVND come from the germline V gene (reference sequence). Trimming cost V 2 bases and J 8 bases; bases outside gene matches: 14. This CDR3 has 16 residues. The CDR3 DNA reads TGTGCCAGTAGTATACGGGGGGGACAGAGCCTCCGGGGCTACACCTTC. It is translated as CASSIRGGQSLRGYTF.

V gene TRBV9 combines with J gene TRBJ1-1; maybe TRBD1 (5 bases). Germline CDR1 is SGDLS and CDR2 is YYNGEE. The CDR3 spans 16 residues. V was cut by 2 bases and J by 0 bases, with 14 bases left in between. The CDR3 DNA reads as TGTGCCAGCAGCGTGCCCGCGGAGGGGATGAACACTGAAGCTTTCTTT. Its protein product is CASSVPAEGMNTEAFF.

CDR3: CASRARGYGVQPQHF. The CDR3 nucleotides are TGTGCCAGCAGGGCTAGGGGATATGGTGTTCAGCCCCAGCATTTT. The chain couples TRBV3-1 (or the pseudogene TRBV3-2) to TRBJ1-5, with a weak D call TRBD1 (5 bases). Looked up from germline, CDR1 is LGHDT and CDR2 is YNNKEL (reference sequence). The CDR3 totals 15 residues. Trimming stripped 6 bases from V and 6 bases from J, with 18 bases between.

V and J are TRBV27 and TRBJ2-1; D gene unclear. This CDR3 region has 14 residues. CDR1 is MNHEY and CDR2 is SMNVEV in the germline V gene (reference sequence). V lost 0 bases and J 6 bases, leaving 9 bases between the germline ends. The DNA of the CDR3 is TGTGCCAGCAGTTTATCGTCCGGGTTCAATGAGCAGTTCTTC. Residues: CASSLSSGFNEQFF.

The rearrangement links TRBV7-2 to TRBJ1-2, with 7 bases fitting TRBD1. This CDR3 comprises 15 residues. The junction had 10 bases not matched to a gene; V was cut back by 5 bases and J by 4 bases. CDR1 and CDR2 from the germline V gene are SGHTA and FQGNSA. The CDR3 protein is CASSPRTGVSYGYTF. In DNA, the CDR3 is TGTGCCAGCAGCCCGAGAACAGGGGTTAGCTATGGCTACACCTTC.

The chain couples TRBV7-2 to TRBJ1-4; TRBD1 agrees at 11 bases. The CDR3 covers 17 residues. V lost 2 bases and J lost 5; bases outside the gene matches: 7. Germline V lookup: CDR1 SGHTA, CDR2 FQGNSA. CDR3 nucleotide sequence: TGTGCCAGCAGCTTAAGCGGGACAGGGGGAGAGAATGAAAAACTGTTTTTT. Its translation is CASSLSGTGGENEKLFF.

This clone was counted once. The chain uses TRBV4-1 and TRBJ2-7; 8 bases match TRBD2. Per germline, CDR1 MGHRA and CDR2 YSYEKL. V lost 0 bases and J lost 3; bases outside the gene matches: 4. The CDR3 is 15 residues long. CDR3 sequence reads: CASSQDIGTSYEQYV. In DNA, the CDR3 is TGCGCCAGCAGCCAAGATATTGGGACTAGCTACGAGCAGTACGTC.